The 27 T cell receptor beta chains below were found in one sample sequenced in a study of chemoradiotherapy in HPV16-positive cancers. Produced via immunoSEQ multiplex PCR; TCRdb's table is partial and in-frame only. The table records thousands of clones, 81% of them present only once. Sequencing used tumor tissue, obtained from a patient who underwent chemoradiotherapy. The receptors were sampled from a human donor with HPV-associated anogenital cancer.

The chain couples TRBV19 to TRBJ2-5; TRBD2 might be the D (5 bases). This CDR3 comprises 13 residues. CDR1 is LNHDA, CDR2 SQIVND, per germline (reference sequence). V lost 7 bases and J lost 2, with 11 bases in between. CDR3 region: CASKGTRQETQYF. As DNA, the CDR3 is TGTGCCAGTAAGGGTACTAGACAAGAGACCCAGTACTTC.

J is TRBJ1-1 and V is TRBV30; D gene ambiguous. The CDR3 is 15 residues long. Germline CDR1 and CDR2: GTSNPN and SVGIG (reference sequence). Trimming pared 2 bases from V and 0 bases from J, leaving 13 bases between. CDR3 in amino acids: CAWSPDWALNTEAFF. CDR3 DNA sequence: TGTGCCTGGAGTCCGGACTGGGCGTTGAACACTGAAGCTTTCTTT.

CDR3 coding DNA: TGTGCCAGCAGTCCCGCAGGGGCAACTAATGAAAAACTGTTTTTT. Residues: CASSPAGATNEKLFF. This chain connects TRBV28 to TRBJ1-4; D may be TRBD1 (6 bases). Between the trimmed V and J ends, which lost 5 bases and 0 bases, there was a span of 10 bases. CDR1 and CDR2 from the germline V gene are MDHEN and SYDVKM. The CDR3 covers 15 residues. The full variable domain, rest sourced from reference TRBV28 and TRBJ1-4, is DVKVTQSSRYLVKRTGEKVFLECVQDMDHENMFWYRQDPGLGLRLIYFSYDVKMKEKGDIPEGYSVSREKKERFSLILESASTNQTSMYLCASSPAGATNEKLFFGSGTQLSVL.

This clone appeared a single time. The chain joins TRBV19 to TRBJ2-2; the match to TRBD1 covers 8 bases. With V trimmed by 5 bases and J by 4 bases, 3 bases remained unmatched. The CDR3 covers 14 residues. From germline, CDR1 is LNHDA and CDR2 SQIVND (reference sequence). CDR3 sequence (DNA): TGTGCCAGTAGTGCAGGACAGGGCACCGGGGAGCTGTTTTTT. Translation gives CASSAGQGTGELFF.

The genes are TRBV18 and TRBJ1-3; D remains ambiguous. This CDR3 is 16 amino acids long. The germline V gene encodes CDR1 KGHSH and CDR2 LQKENI. The germline V and J ends were trimmed by 0 bases and 0 bases, with 9 bases remaining between them. This CDR3 reads CASSPPMGFSGNTIYF. The CDR3 bases are TGTGCCAGCTCACCACCGATGGGATTCTCTGGAAACACCATATATTTT.

The chain has TRBV19 and TRBJ1-2; TRBD1 matches at 9 bases. The CDR3 consists of 15 residues. V was pared by 3 bases and J by 4 bases, with 6 bases of the junction left unmatched. Germline CDR1 LNHDA, CDR2 SQIVND (reference sequence). The DNA of the CDR3 is TGTGCCAGTAGTATGGACAGGGGATTGAGCTATGGCTACACCTTC. Its translation: CASSMDRGLSYGYTF.

Only a few counts were recorded for this clone. The genes are TRBV19 and TRBJ2-3; the D is unclear. The length of the CDR3 is 13 residues. Trimming pared 5 bases from V and 6 bases from J, leaving 12 bases between. Germline V lookup: CDR1 LNHDA, CDR2 SQIVND (reference sequence). The CDR3, as DNA: TGTGCCAGTAGTTTTACGACTTCCGATACGCAGTATTTT. Its translation: CASSFTTSDTQYF.

The chain has TRBV4-1 and TRBJ2-7, with D possibly being TRBD2 (5 bases). Trimming shortened V by 0 bases and J by 4 bases, and 7 bases separated the two germline ends. The CDR3 consists of 13 residues. Germline V gene data show CDR1 as MGHRA and CDR2 as YSYEKL. The CDR3 loop is CASSQERGYEQYF. The CDR3 bases are TGCGCCAGCAGCCAAGAACGGGGATACGAGCAGTACTTC.

The CDR3 loop reads CSVARGQMNTEAFF. The CDR3 region has the DNA TGCAGCGTGGCCCGGGGACAAATGAACACTGAAGCTTTCTTT. The V gene is TRBV29-1, the J gene TRBJ1-1, with TRBD1 as a possible D gene (6 bases). Germline V gene lookup returns CDR1 SQVTM and CDR2 ANQGSEA. CDR3 length equals 14 residues. V was trimmed by 6 bases and J by 0 bases, leaving 14 bases between them.

The genes are TRBV2 and TRBJ1-6; D may be TRBD1 (5 bases). CDR1 SNHLY and CDR2 FYNNEI come from the germline V gene. The V end lost 8 bases, the J end lost 8 bases, and 22 bases lay between the germline ends. The CDR3 spans 16 residues. CDR3 region: CASGGGSGGTDSPLHF. The CDR3 bases are TGTGCCAGCGGGGGGGGGTCAGGCGGAACGGATTCACCCCTCCACTTT.

This chain connects TRBV28 to TRBJ2-1; D ambiguous. The CDR3 is 15 amino acids. Deletions cut 7 bases from V and 2 bases from J, with 15 bases between. Germline V gene data show CDR1 as MDHEN and CDR2 as SYDVKM. In nucleotides, the CDR3 is TGTGCCAGCACCTTTGGGTCGACGACCTACAATGAGCAGTTCTTC. Amino acid sequence: CASTFGSTTYNEQFF.

The chain combines TRBV11-3 with TRBJ2-7, with D possibly being TRBD2 (6 bases). Germline V gives CDR1 SGHNT, CDR2 YENEEA. This CDR3 has 13 residues. V lost 5 bases and J lost 6, with 14 bases in between. CDR3 region: CASSMTRTGEQYF. Here the CDR3 DNA reads TGTGCCAGCAGCATGACTAGAACTGGCGAGCAGTACTTC.

The chain couples TRBV30 to TRBJ2-2; 8 bases fit TRBD1. J lost 7 bases, V lost 5 bases, and 12 bases had no gene match. Germline V lookup: CDR1 GTSNPN, CDR2 SVGIG (reference sequence). This CDR3 region has 15 residues. Here the CDR3 reads CAWDRTGIGGGELFF. The CDR3 DNA reads as TGTGCCTGGGATAGGACAGGGATCGGTGGCGGGGAGCTGTTTTTT.

The chain has TRBV19 and TRBJ1-1; 10 bases fit TRBD1. The junction had 8 bases not matched to a gene; V was cut back by 3 bases and J by 4 bases. The CDR3 is 16 residues long. Germline loops: CDR1 LNHDA, CDR2 SQIVND (reference sequence). The CDR3 nucleotides read TGTGCCAGTAGTATCATCGGGGGACAGGGGATCACTGAAGCTTTCTTT. As protein: CASSIIGGQGITEAFF. The whole variable domain, remainder taken from reference TRBV19 and TRBJ1-1, is DGGITQSPKYLFRKEGQNVTLSCEQNLNHDAMYWYRQDPGQGLRLIYYSQIVNDFQKGDIAEGYSVSREKKESFPLTVTSAQKNPTAFYLCASSIIGGQGITEAFFGQGTRLTVV.

This sequence joins TRBV2 and TRBJ1-3, with D possibly matching TRBD1 (5 bases). This CDR3 has 14 residues. Trimming removed 4 bases at V and 4 bases at J, with 11 bases between. Germline values: CDR1 SNHLY, CDR2 FYNNEI. This CDR3 is CASSGRTRGNTIYF. CDR3 in DNA: TGTGCCAGCAGTGGTCGGACAAGGGGAAACACCATATATTTT. Filled out from reference TRBV2 and TRBJ1-3, the complete variable domain reads EPEVTQTPSHQVTQMGQEVILRCVPISNHLYFYWYRQILGQKVEFLVSFYNNEISEKSEIFDDQFSVERPDGSNFTLKIRSTKLEDSAMYFCASSGRTRGNTIYFGEGSWLTVV.

V and J are TRBV11-2 and TRBJ2-1; the match to TRBD2 covers 9 bases. V gave up 3 bases and J gave up 1 base; unmatched junction bases: 4. Per the germline V gene, CDR1 is SGHAT and CDR2 is FQNNGV. The CDR3 is made up of 16 amino acids. Here the CDR3 DNA reads TGTGCCAGCAGCTTCCATAGCGGGAGTTCCTACAATGAGCAGTTCTTC. Translated, it gives CASSFHSGSSYNEQFF.

CDR3 loop: CSVGQGWDTEAFF. The CDR3 DNA sequence: TGCAGCGTGGGACAGGGATGGGACACTGAAGCTTTCTTT. This chain uses TRBV29-1 with TRBJ1-1, with 9 bases matching TRBD1. Unmatched junction bases numbered 5, after V lost 6 bases and J lost 3 bases. The CDR3 loop spans 13 amino acids. Germline V CDR1 and CDR2: SQVTM, ANQGSEA.

The V and J genes are TRBV28 and TRBJ2-1; possible D gene TRBD2, 6 bases. Germline V gives CDR1 MDHEN, CDR2 SYDVKM. The V and J ends lost 6 bases and 4 bases respectively, with 19 bases between them. This CDR3 contains 16 residues. CDR3 region: CASSSPTSTLYNEQFF. CDR3 bases: TGTGCCAGCAGCTCCCCAACTAGCACCTTATACAATGAGCAGTTCTTC.

The V call is TRBV19, the J call TRBJ2-7, with a weak D call TRBD1 (6 bases). Trimming took off 3 bases at V and 6 bases at J, with 15 bases between the two ends. The CDR3 sequence is 14 residues long. The germline V gene encodes CDR1 LNHDA and CDR2 SQIVND (reference sequence). CDR3 in DNA: TGTGCCAGTAGTATCCCCGGACAGCTCTCCGAGCAGTACTTC. Its protein is CASSIPGQLSEQYF.

The chain is built from TRBV28 and TRBJ1-5; 7 bases map to TRBD1. CDR1 MDHEN and CDR2 SYDVKM come from the germline V gene. V lost 8 bases to trimming and J lost 2 bases; unmatched junction nucleotides: 18. The CDR3 is 18 residues long. The chain's CDR3 is CASYPRETGRFGNQPQHF. As DNA, the CDR3 is TGTGCCAGCTACCCTAGGGAGACAGGGAGGTTTGGCAATCAGCCCCAGCATTTT.

The chain is built from TRBV7-2 and TRBJ2-5; no definite D call. The CDR3 length is 11 residues. From germline, CDR1 is SGHTA and CDR2 FQGNSA. V lost 5 bases, J lost 1 base, and 2 bases lay in between. The CDR3 DNA sequence: TGTGCCAGCAGCCGCCAAGAGACCCAGTACTTC. Its translation: CASSRQETQYF.

This chain links TRBV19 with TRBJ1-2; possibly TRBD1 for D (5 bases). The length of the CDR3 is 14 residues. The ends were cut back, 5 bases at V and 5 bases at J, with 15 bases in the middle. CDR1 is LNHDA, CDR2 SQIVND, per germline (reference sequence). The CDR3 loop is CASSYRQAGYGYTF. CDR3 in DNA: TGTGCCAGTAGTTACAGGCAGGCCGGATATGGCTACACCTTC.

The rearrangement uses TRBV4-3 and TRBJ2-3, with D perhaps TRBD2 (6 bases). Trimming removed 5 bases at V and 6 bases at J, with 21 bases between. The germline V gene encodes CDR1 LGHNA and CDR2 YSLEER. The CDR3 totals 16 residues. CDR3 sequence (DNA): TGCGCCAGCAGCTACCGTTGGGGGGAATACGCGGATACGCAGTATTTT. This codes for CASSYRWGEYADTQYF.

The chain couples TRBV19 to TRBJ2-3, with a weak D call TRBD1 (5 bases). Deletions cut 4 bases from V and 4 bases from J, with 21 bases between. The CDR3 is 17 amino acids. CDR1 LNHDA and CDR2 SQIVND come from the germline V gene (reference sequence). This CDR3 reads CASSRKRSQGWSDTQYF. CDR3 sequence (DNA): TGTGCCAGTAGTAGAAAAAGATCCCAGGGCTGGTCAGATACGCAGTATTTT.

This clone appeared a single time. The genes are TRBV5-5 and TRBJ2-3; 9 bases are a match to TRBD2. CDR1 and CDR2 (germline): SGHKS, YYEKEE (reference sequence). The CDR3 spans 16 residues. V lost 0 bases and J lost 0; bases outside the gene matches: 2. The CDR3 coding sequence is TGTGCCAGCAGCTTGGGACTAGCGGCCAGCACAGATACGCAGTATTTT. It is translated as CASSLGLAASTDTQYF.

The chain carries TRBV5-6 and TRBJ2-7; TRBD2 is a possible D gene (5 bases). The CDR3 consists of 14 residues. The V end lost 1 base, the J end lost 1 base, and 9 bases lay between the germline ends. Germline CDR1 and CDR2: SGHDT and YYEEEE. The CDR3 DNA sequence: TGTGCCAGCAGCTTGACCGGGGTTTCCTACGAGCAGTACTTC. Its protein is CASSLTGVSYEQYF.

The genes are TRBV7-8 and TRBJ1-2; the D is unclear. Germline loops: CDR1 SGHVS, CDR2 FQNEAQ. This CDR3 spans 13 amino acids. Trimming pared 5 bases from V and 3 bases from J, leaving 10 bases between. CDR3 residues: CASSLSAHYGYTF. CDR3 coding DNA: TGTGCCAGCAGCCTGTCGGCTCACTATGGCTACACCTTC.